This is a list of T cell receptor beta chains from one sample in a study of long-term antiretroviral therapy in people with HIV. Sequenced by immunoSEQ multiplex PCR; TCRdb stores in-frame clones only, minus some. The sample contains some 14,000 clones, 76% of which appear only once. Sequencing was performed on unsorted PBMCs, taken 3.1 years after starting antiretroviral therapy. These receptors originate from a man aged 40-50 years with HIV. CDR3s include the opening cysteine and the closing phenylalanine or tryptophan. The D gene is left open where the match is weak.

TRBV13,16,-,TRBJ1-2,CASTSWERLTNYGYTF
TRBV7-9,14,-,TRBJ1-3,CASSPRRVGNTIYF
TRBV30,13,-,TRBJ1-5,CAWSVEGNQPQHF
TRBV7-3,17,-,TRBJ2-2,CASSLSFDRTVTGELFF
TRBV6-1,14,-,TRBJ1-4,CASSPPAGSEKLFF
TRBV30,11,-,TRBJ1-1,CAWSSGTEAFF
TRBV5-6,16,TRBD1,TRBJ2-1,CASSLGDREAYNEQFF
TRBV7-9,15,-,TRBJ2-3,CASSLLLVSTDTQYF
TRBV5-1,14,-,TRBJ2-2,CASWGEVSTGELFF
TRBV2,13,-,TRBJ1-1,CASILRDRSEAFF
TRBV18,15,-,TRBJ1-3,CASSPRLGSGNTIYF
TRBV10-3,16,-,TRBJ1-1,CAISEVIGGAGTEAFF
TRBV4-1,14,-,TRBJ1-2,CASSQGAGPDGYTF
TRBV27,13,TRBD1,TRBJ2-7,CASSYTGAHEQYF
TRBV30,15,TRBD1,TRBJ1-5,CAWSPGQGGNQPQHF
TRBV6-5,14,-,TRBJ1-1,CASSYKQGLGEAFF
TRBV6-5,11,-,TRBJ1-2,CASGTNYGYTF
TRBV7-2,14,-,TRBJ2-7,CASSLAQRTYEQYF
TRBV6-1,14,-,TRBJ1-3,CASSEKQPGNTIYF
TRBV29-1,13,-,TRBJ1-1,CSVDPPGRTEAFF
TRBV5-6,14,TRBD1,TRBJ1-5,CASSMGQGIQPQHF
TRBV10-2,13,-,TRBJ2-2,CASSYREGGELFF
TRBV19,12,-,TRBJ2-7,CASSTTGNEQYF
TRBV19,15,-,TRBJ2-5,CASSMRTEPQETQYF
TRBV28,13,-,TRBJ2-7,CASSIGGTLEQYF
TRBV4-1,19,TRBD2,TRBJ2-1,CASSPRLAGGQISYNEQFF
TRBV10-3,15,-,TRBJ1-2,CAISESARGEGGYTF
TRBV5-5,14,TRBD1,TRBJ2-7,CASSWGQGSYEQYF
TRBV9,14,-,TRBJ1-1,CASKGGGGGTEAFF
TRBV25-1,16,-,TRBJ2-6,CASSAGGSSGANVLTF
TRBV6-5,13,-,TRBJ2-2,CASRYSASGELFF
TRBV5-6,16,-,TRBJ1-6,CASTWRTTRDNSPLHF
TRBV6-5,14,TRBD1,TRBJ1-1,CASSYTWDRAEAFF
TRBV7-9,16,-,TRBJ2-7,CASSSLTGSSSYEQYF
TRBV5-1,13,-,TRBJ2-4,CASSSGTQNIQYF
TRBV6-5,14,-,TRBJ1-1,CASRPGTLNTEAFF
TRBV2,15,-,TRBJ2-3,CASSADPGINDTQYF
TRBV7-9,15,TRBD2,TRBJ2-1,CASSRRGLAGDEQFF
TRBV7-9,13,-,TRBJ1-1,CASSLEGMSVAFF
TRBV25-1,17,-,TRBJ1-5,CASSDLRGEDSNQPQHF
TRBV30,12,-,TRBJ2-5,CAWSEMGETQYF